This TCR beta chain was captured in a study of lymphopenia after photon versus proton radiotherapy. Broader study findings: Oligoclonal CD8+ Temra expansion after nadir drove photon patients' diversity drop. In patients who died, overall survival fell as post-nadir TCR diversity dropped more. Under photons, naive T cells and diversity fell while effector/memory populations rose. Authors raise, but do not show, better survival with proton therapy.

Concerning this clone itself: The antigen remains undetermined.

The CDR3 spans 20 residues. V gave up 0 bases and J gave up 1 base, with 22 bases separating them. This table comes from immunoSEQ multiplex PCR, and its TCRdb copy is limited to in-frame clones, with some not included. In the table there are approximately 150,000 clones, 88% of which are singletons. This rearrangement joins TRBV23-1 to TRBJ2-4; possible D gene TRBD1, 6 bases. TRBV23-1 counts as an open reading frame of uncertain function. The sequence came from a man over 45 with gastric cancer. The starting material was peripheral blood, obtained from a patient treated with photon-based radiotherapy. In DNA form, the CDR3 reads TGCGCCAGCAGTCAATCTACGGCCGTTGGAACAGGGTGGGCCAAAAACATTCAGTACTTC. This encodes CASSQSTAVGTGWAKNIQYF.